This T cell receptor (beta chain) is drawn from a study of cytomegalovirus exposure and HLA in healthy donors. Study-level results: Sequencing artifact likely explains a cluster of highly shared sequence variants. Among TCR beta chains, those listed as cytomegalovirus-associated numbered approximately 150. 16,951 TCR beta sequences were associated with HLA alleles at 0.05 false discovery rate in a later analysis.

Per germline, CDR1 SGHRS and CDR2 YFSETQ. V was pared by 4 bases and J by 8 bases, with 8 bases of the junction left unmatched. The CDR3 is made up of 13 amino acids. Everyone who donated was a healthy bone marrow donor. 13 Jbeta primers and 60 Vbeta primers were used for the PCR. This table comes from immunoSEQ multiplex PCR, and its TCRdb copy is limited to in-frame clones, with some not included. The table includes roughly 190,000 clones, roughly 77% detected once. About this clone itself: Its antigen is undetermined.

The chain links TRBV5-1 to TRBJ1-2; 7 bases line up with TRBD1. This clonotype was sampled from a woman in her forties or fifties in good health and CMV-seronegative. Sequencing was performed on PBMCs. This chain's CDR3 is CASSEGDSRGYTF. The DNA for the CDR3 is TGCGCCAGCAGCGAAGGGGACAGTAGGGGCTACACCTTC.